The rows below give T cell receptor beta chains drawn from one sample of a study of a mutant IDH1 vaccine in newly diagnosed glioma. TCRdb keeps only in-frame clones here, not all; method: immunoSEQ multiplex PCR. The table shows 40,000 or so clones, with about 80% occurring only once. Their target antigens are unknown. This material consisted of PBMCs, taken from a glioma patient whose treatment included an IDH1 peptide vaccine. These receptors were collected from a man aged 50-60 years with glioma. CDR3s include the opening cysteine and the closing phenylalanine or tryptophan. A D gene is named only where the DNA matches it firmly. Size is omitted from some rows. Given values are once, few, many or a class for expanded clones.

length	size	J	V	D	DNA	CDR3
14	-	TRBJ2-7	TRBV7-2	TRBD1	TGTGCCAGCAGCACAGGGGACCGGATTTACGAGCAGTACTTC	CASSTGDRIYEQYF
14	-	TRBJ1-6	TRBV2	-	TGTGCCAGCAGTAGCACAGCGAGTTATTCACCCCTCCACTTT	CASSSTASYSPLHF
15	-	TRBJ1-5	TRBV6-1	-	TGTGCCAGCAGTGTGGCGGGGGGGGCGAGACAGCCCCAGCATTTT	CASSVAGGARQPQHF
15	once	TRBJ2-3	TRBV15	TRBD2	TGTGCCACCAGCAGAGCCCTAGCGGTTACAGATACGCAGTATTTT	CATSRALAVTDTQYF
14	-	TRBJ1-2	TRBV9	-	TGTGCCAGCAGCGTAGTGCACCCCGAGGGTGGCTACACCTTC	CASSVVHPEGGYTF
13	-	TRBJ2-7	TRBV27	-	TGTGCCAGCAGTGCCCTGGACGTCCACGAGCAGTACTTC	CASSALDVHEQYF
11	-	TRBJ2-7	TRBV7-2	-	TGTGCCAGCAGCTTCTATTACGAGCAGTACTTC	CASSFYYEQYF
20	-	TRBJ1-2	TRBV6-1	TRBD1	TGTGCCAGCAGTGTAAGCGTCCCCGGGACAGGGAATCGGATTAGCTATGGCTACACCTTC	CASSVSVPGTGNRISYGYTF
15	-	TRBJ1-1	TRBV5-1	TRBD1	TGCGCCAGCAGCACCTTACAGGGGAAGAACACTGAAGCTTTCTTT	CASSTLQGKNTEAFF
14	-	TRBJ1-4	TRBV30	-	TGTGCCTCCAAACTGTCCCACTTAAATGAAAAACTGTTTTTT	CASKLSHLNEKLFF
14	once	TRBJ2-7	TRBV19	-	TGTGCCAGTAGTATACGGGGGAGCTCCTACGAGCAGTACTTC	CASSIRGSSYEQYF
13	-	TRBJ2-1	TRBV5-1	-	TGCGCCAGCAGCTTAAGCTCCTACAATGAGCAGTTCTTC	CASSLSSYNEQFF
15	-	TRBJ1-1	TRBV18	-	TGTGCCAGCTCACCACCGGGCGAGACGATCACTGAAGCTTTCTTT	CASSPPGETITEAFF
16	-	TRBJ1-5	TRBV30	-	TGTGCCTGGAGTCGCGTGGGGGTCAATAGCAATCAGCCCCAGCATTTT	CAWSRVGVNSNQPQHF
15	-	TRBJ2-7	TRBV27	-	TGTGCCAGCAACCCGCAGGGCGCGGTTACCCTTGAGCAGTACTTC	CASNPQGAVTLEQYF
14	-	TRBJ2-5	TRBV21-1	-	TGTGCCAGCAGCGATCGACTAGTTGGGGAGACCCAGTACTTC	CASSDRLVGETQYF
15	-	TRBJ2-3	TRBV5-4	TRBD1	TGTGCCAGCAGCCTCCGGGACAGCGGCACAGATACGCAGTATTTT	CASSLRDSGTDTQYF
16	-	TRBJ2-1	TRBV4-3	TRBD2	TGCGCCAGCAGCCAAGTGACTAGCGGGGACCGGGATGAGCAGTTCTTC	CASSQVTSGDRDEQFF
15	-	TRBJ1-1	TRBV5-4	-	TGTGCCAGCAGCTTGGAGGGGGAGGTGAGGACTGAAGCTTTCTTT	CASSLEGEVRTEAFF
14	-	TRBJ2-7	TRBV4-1	TRBD1	TGCGCCAGCAGCCCCCGGGACAGGGAGGGCGAGCAGTACTTC	CASSPRDREGEQYF
15	-	TRBJ1-5	TRBV4-2	TRBD1	TGTGCCAGCACCGAGACAGGGGGCGGCGATCAGCCCCAGCATTTT	CASTETGGGDQPQHF
14	-	TRBJ2-1	TRBV5-1	TRBD2	TGCGCCAGCAGCTTGCAGCGGGGGGGCGCTGAGCAGTTCTTC	CASSLQRGGAEQFF
14	few	TRBJ1-2	TRBV9	-	TGTGCCAGCAGCGAGGGCACGGGGCACTATGGCTACACCTTC	CASSEGTGHYGYTF
14	-	TRBJ2-5	TRBV5-1	TRBD2	TGCGCCAGCAGCTCTAGCGGGGGGAGAGAGACCCAGTACTTC	CASSSSGGRETQYF